A selection of T cell receptor beta chains follows, all from one sample in a study of early T cells in non-severe SARS-CoV-2 infection. From the 5' RACE reads, TCRdb called clonotypes with MiXCR, one entry per CDR3 protein. Among around 84,000 distinct CDR3 sequences listed, approximately 15% were seen once. Material for sequencing was whole blood. These receptor sequences come from an adult who was a healthcare worker with PCR-confirmed SARS-CoV-2 infection or an uninfected control (not recorded which). Both conserved end residues are part of each CDR3.

length: 16
V: TRBV7-6
J: TRBJ2-5
CDR3: CASSHSSGRAGETQYF

length: 15
V: TRBV2
J: TRBJ2-1
CDR3: CASSEGRSSYNEQFF

length: 14
V: TRBV9
J: TRBJ2-1
CDR3: CASSVDKMGNEQFF

length: 13
V: TRBV28
J: TRBJ1-2
CDR3: CASSLGRLGGYTF

length: 14
V: TRBV18
J: TRBJ1-1
CDR3: CASSTRDRGVGAFF

length: 14
V: TRBV12-3/TRBV12-4
J: TRBJ2-3
CDR3: CASSFGSPTDTQYF

length: 14
V: TRBV4-1
J: TRBJ1-1
CDR3: CASSQAGPNTEAFF

length: 16
V: TRBV5-4
J: TRBJ2-1
CDR3: CASSPQQRESNNEQFF

length: 17
V: TRBV13
J: TRBJ1-1
CDR3: CASSLVLRVIPGSSAFF

length: 14
V: TRBV19
J: TRBJ2-7
CDR3: CASSPAGANYEQYF

length: 15
V: TRBV2
J: TRBJ2-7
CDR3: CASSSTGVSSYEQYF

length: 17
V: TRBV27
J: TRBJ2-7
CDR3: CASSPGQGVLFTYEQYF

length: 16
V: TRBV5-1
J: TRBJ2-7
CDR3: CASSLIGGMTGDEQYF

length: 13
V: TRBV6-1
J: TRBJ2-7
CDR3: CASTRPLSYEQYF

length: 18
V: TRBV21-1
J: TRBJ2-3
CDR3: CASSKGHPSSESTDTQYF

length: 15
V: TRBV2
J: TRBJ2-3
CDR3: CASSGLAGSTDTQYF

length: 13
V: TRBV12-5
J: TRBJ1-1
CDR3: CASGLGLNTEAFF

length: 15
V: TRBV12-3/TRBV12-4
J: TRBJ2-6
CDR3: CASSSGDSGANVLTF

length: 15
V: TRBV28
J: TRBJ2-2
CDR3: CASSLLAGVDGELFF

length: 13
V: TRBV18
J: TRBJ2-7
CDR3: CASSEGSYYEQYF

length: 13
V: TRBV19
J: TRBJ2-7
CDR3: CASSFLRGYEQYF

length: 10
V: TRBV20-1
J: TRBJ2-1
CDR3: CSGRYNEQFF

length: 15
V: TRBV28
J: TRBJ2-2
CDR3: CASSLSVRNTGELFF

length: 14
V: TRBV5-6
J: TRBJ1-1
CDR3: CASSLGPHDTEAFF

length: 18
V: TRBV7-8
J: TRBJ1-5
CDR3: CASSPSGTQRGGNQPQHF

length: 14
V: TRBV18
J: TRBJ1-2
CDR3: CASSPGGLGYGYTF

length: 15
V: TRBV4-1
J: TRBJ1-2
CDR3: CASNSVLSLGYGYTF

length: 17
V: TRBV10-3
J: TRBJ2-6
CDR3: CAISGQGAVSRANVLTF

length: 13
V: TRBV7-8
J: TRBJ2-2
CDR3: CASSPRVAGELFF

length: 14
V: TRBV29-1
J: TRBJ2-1
CDR3: CSVEGRQPGNEQFF

length: 15
V: TRBV6-5
J: TRBJ1-4
CDR3: CASRHQDRGSEKLFF

length: 16
V: TRBV28
J: TRBJ2-7
CDR3: CASSSGTIGSSYEQYF